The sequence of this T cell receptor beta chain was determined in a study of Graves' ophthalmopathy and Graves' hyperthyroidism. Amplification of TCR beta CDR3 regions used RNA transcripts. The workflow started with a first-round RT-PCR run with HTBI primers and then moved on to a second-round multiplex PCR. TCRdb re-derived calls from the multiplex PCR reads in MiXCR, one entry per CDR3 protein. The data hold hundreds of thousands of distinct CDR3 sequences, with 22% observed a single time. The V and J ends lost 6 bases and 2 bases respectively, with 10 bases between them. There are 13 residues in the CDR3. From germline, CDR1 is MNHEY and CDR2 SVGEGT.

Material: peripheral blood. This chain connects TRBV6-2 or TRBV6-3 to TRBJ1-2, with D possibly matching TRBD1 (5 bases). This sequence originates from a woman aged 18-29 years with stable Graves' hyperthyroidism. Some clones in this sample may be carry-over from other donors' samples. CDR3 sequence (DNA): TGTGCCAGCAGATCCGGGACCAACTATGGCTACACCTTC. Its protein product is CASRSGTNYGYTF.